The rows below give T cell receptor beta chains drawn from one sample of a study of cytomegalovirus exposure and HLA in healthy donors. Sequencing was performed with immunoSEQ multiplex PCR; in TCRdb, only in-frame clones are kept and a portion is missing. This table holds roughly 200,000 clones, more than 60% found once. Input material: PBMCs. The origin of the receptors is a woman aged 55-69 years in good health and CMV-seropositive. The CDR3 runs from the conserved cysteine through the conserved F or W. For some rows the clone size is stated as once, few or many, or as a class when expanded; others skip it.

clone_size | cdr3_length | v_call | cdr3_aa
. | 14 | TRBV15 | CATSILAGGSPLHF
. | 15 | TRBV7-2 | CASSLDRPPSSPLHF
. | 15 | TRBV30 | CAWSPGQGARGGYTF
. | 14 | TRBV5-8 | CASSLGQGRNTIYF
once | 14 | TRBV6-5 | CASRGDSSNEKLFF
. | 13 | TRBV5-3 | CARSLGEGGGYTF
. | 12 | TRBV5-1 | CASSSSTDTQYF
. | 13 | TRBV5-4 | CASSRDTHQPQHF
. | 16 | TRBV27 | CASSHRTGESYNEQFF
. | 14 | TRBV10-3 | CASKGQGAGYEQYF
. | 15 | TRBV6-5 | CASSIATGMRNEQYF
. | 15 | TRBV28 | CASSLGQTTNYGYTF
. | 13 | TRBV28 | CASTLRVSYEQYF
few | 10 | TRBV2 | CASTSYGYTF
few | 17 | TRBV4-2 | CASSQDVVGGRAGELFF
. | 13 | TRBV5-1 | CASSLNTATEAFF
. | 16 | TRBV28 | CASSLRGDYSNQPQHF
. | 15 | TRBV10-3 | CAISEGGLNRQPQHF
. | 16 | TRBV13 | CASSQGTSGRLYEQFF
once | 13 | TRBV9 | CASSWRTDYEQYF
. | 16 | TRBV7-2 | CASSLFASGATGELFF
. | 17 | TRBV4-3 | CASSQHSGAATNEKLFF
few | 14 | TRBV9 | CASSIGSENSPLHF
. | 14 | TRBV18 | CASSPPNRGDEQFF
. | 15 | TRBV7-2 | CASSFPPTSGYEQYF
. | 12 | TRBV29-1 | CSVQGSNQPQHF
. | 16 | TRBV2 | CASSSWTGGGTGELFF
once | 16 | TRBV7-6 | CASSRDRQIFTDTQYF
once | 15 | TRBV2 | CASSVRTGGTGTQYF
once | 18 | TRBV7-2 | CASSPSSGLGGGNTEAFF
. | 14 | TRBV19 | CASSIDSLKGTQYF
. | 16 | TRBV28 | CASSFGSGISTDTQYF
. | 17 | TRBV19 | CASSTNDGQTITQPQHF
few | 17 | TRBV4-2 | CASSVYRETDSGNTIYF
. | 14 | TRBV5-4 | CASSLGNAAGEQFF
. | 13 | TRBV7-2 | CASARRSNEKLFF
. | 17 | TRBV4-2 | CASSQDRVRDSYNEQFF
. | 15 | TRBV28 | CASSSTGGATGELFF
once | 12 | TRBV5-5 | CASSPMTDTQYF
. | 17 | TRBV9 | CASSAGGGSYSNQPQHF
. | 16 | TRBV5-1 | CASSQAIAEAQETQYF
once | 15 | TRBV19 | CASSPGAGGSYEQYF
. | 12 | TRBV6-1 | CASKDRISGYTF
few | 15 | TRBV5-6 | CASSLATGGYFGYTF
. | 12 | TRBV19 | CASSTYGNEQFF
. | 12 | TRBV21-1 | CASIWGLYEQYF
. | 12 | TRBV27 | CASSDRGEKLFF
few | 14 | TRBV28 | CASSDRGYGNSQYF
. | 14 | TRBV30 | CAWSVIAGLNTQYF
. | 17 | TRBV4-2 | CASSQVMGGLDTDTQYF
. | 15 | TRBV9 | CASSVGHKTNYGYTF
. | 14 | TRBV11-1 | CASHRTGSNEKLFF
. | 13 | TRBV5-1 | CASNGQGNTEAFF
once | 15 | TRBV27 | CASSLSSSGYQPQHF